This T cell receptor (beta chain) was captured by sequencing in a study of blood T cell repertoires in COVID-19. Sequencing used immunoSEQ multiplex PCR; TCRdb keeps in-frame clones, though not all of them. The profile shows 300,000 to 400,000 clones, more than 75% of them singletons. Germline V gene sequence: CDR1 SGHRS, CDR2 YFSETQ. Trimming pared 4 bases from V and 4 bases from J, leaving 15 bases between. The CDR3 consists of 15 residues. The TCR originated in a woman in her 30s with acute COVID-19. V usage is TRBV5-1 and J usage is TRBJ2-1; unclear D gene. Sample: PBMCs or T cells enriched from blood (not recorded which). CDR3 bases: TGCGCCAGCAGCCCATTCGAAGACTTATACAATGAGCAGTTCTTC. This encodes CASSPFEDLYNEQFF.